Here is one TCR beta chain with its context. The record originates from a study of blood T cell repertoires in COVID-19. Study information: PBMCs, B-cell-depleted T cells, or T cells were the source of the cDNA or gDNA that made up the material.

CDR3 length equals 13 residues. Germline V gives CDR1 SGDLS, CDR2 YYNGEE. V lost 4 bases and J lost 3, with 10 bases in between. Sequenced by immunoSEQ multiplex PCR; TCRdb stores in-frame clones only, minus some. The sample has over 50,000 clones, around 82% seen once. The rearrangement links TRBV9 to TRBJ1-2; D call uncertain. Sequences were obtained from peripheral blood. The clonotype comes from a man between 60 and 70 years old with COVID-19, enrolled during active disease. CDR3 sequence: CASSHGYYYGYTF. In DNA form, the CDR3 reads TGTGCCAGCAGCCACGGGTACTACTATGGCTACACCTTC.